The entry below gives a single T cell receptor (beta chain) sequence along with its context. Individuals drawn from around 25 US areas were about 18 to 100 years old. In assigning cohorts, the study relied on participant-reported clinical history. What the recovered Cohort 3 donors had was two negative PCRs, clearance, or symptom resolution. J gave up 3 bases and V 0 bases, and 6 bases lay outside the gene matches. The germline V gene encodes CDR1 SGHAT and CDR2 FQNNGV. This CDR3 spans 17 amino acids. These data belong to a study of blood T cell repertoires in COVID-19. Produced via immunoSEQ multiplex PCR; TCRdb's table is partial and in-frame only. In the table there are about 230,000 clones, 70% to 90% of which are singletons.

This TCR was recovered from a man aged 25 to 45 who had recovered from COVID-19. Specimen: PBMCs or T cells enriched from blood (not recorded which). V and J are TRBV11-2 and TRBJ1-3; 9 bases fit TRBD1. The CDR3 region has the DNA TGTGCCAGCAGCTTAGATCCGGGACAGGGTTTTGGAAACACCATATATTTT. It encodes CASSLDPGQGFGNTIYF.